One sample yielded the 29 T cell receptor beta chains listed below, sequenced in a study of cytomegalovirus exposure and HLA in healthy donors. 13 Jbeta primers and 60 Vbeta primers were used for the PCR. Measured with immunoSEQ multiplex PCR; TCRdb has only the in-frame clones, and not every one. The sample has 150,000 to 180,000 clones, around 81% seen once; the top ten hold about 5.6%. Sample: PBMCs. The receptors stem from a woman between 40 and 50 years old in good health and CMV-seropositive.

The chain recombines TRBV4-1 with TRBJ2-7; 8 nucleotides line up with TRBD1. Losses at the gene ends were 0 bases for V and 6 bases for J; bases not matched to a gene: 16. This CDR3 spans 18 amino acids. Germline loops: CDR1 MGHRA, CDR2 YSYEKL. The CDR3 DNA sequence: TGCGCCAGCAGCCAAGACCCCCCACAGGGGGAGTTCAGTTGCGAGCAGTACTTC. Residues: CASSQDPPQGEFSCEQYF.

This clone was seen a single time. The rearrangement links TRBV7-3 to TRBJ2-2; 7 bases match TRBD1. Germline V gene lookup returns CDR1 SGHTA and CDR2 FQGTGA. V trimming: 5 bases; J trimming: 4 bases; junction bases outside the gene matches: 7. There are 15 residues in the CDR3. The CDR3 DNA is TGTGCCAGCAGCGGATCGGACAGGCCCACCGGGGAGCTGTTTTTT. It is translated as CASSGSDRPTGELFF. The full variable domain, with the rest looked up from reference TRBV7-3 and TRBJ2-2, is GAGVSQTPSNKVTEKGKYVELRCDPISGHTALYWYRQSLGQGPEFLIYFQGTGAADDSGLPNDRFFAVRPEGSVSTLKIQRTERGDSAVYLCASSGSDRPTGELFFGEGSRLTVL.

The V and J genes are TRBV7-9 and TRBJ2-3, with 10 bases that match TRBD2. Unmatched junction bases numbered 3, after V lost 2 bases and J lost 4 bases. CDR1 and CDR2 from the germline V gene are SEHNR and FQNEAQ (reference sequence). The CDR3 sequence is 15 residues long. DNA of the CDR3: TGTGCCAGCAGCTTACTAGCGGGAGCCTCAGATACGCAGTATTTT. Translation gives CASSLLAGASDTQYF.

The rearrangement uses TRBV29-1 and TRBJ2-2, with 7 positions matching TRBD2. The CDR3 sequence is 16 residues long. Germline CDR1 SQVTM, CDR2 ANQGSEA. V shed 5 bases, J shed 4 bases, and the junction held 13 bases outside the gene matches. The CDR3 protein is CSVPPGRGGVTGELFF. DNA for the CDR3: TGCAGCGTTCCTCCGGGGAGGGGTGGGGTCACCGGGGAGCTGTTTTTT.

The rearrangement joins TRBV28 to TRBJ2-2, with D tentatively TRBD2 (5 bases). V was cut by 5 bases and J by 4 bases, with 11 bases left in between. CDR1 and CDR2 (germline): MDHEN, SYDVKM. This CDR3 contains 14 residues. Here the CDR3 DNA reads TGTGCCAGCAGTACTCGGACTGTCACCGGGGAGCTGTTTTTT. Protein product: CASSTRTVTGELFF. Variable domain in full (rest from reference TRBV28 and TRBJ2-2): DVKVTQSSRYLVKRTGEKVFLECVQDMDHENMFWYRQDPGLGLRLIYFSYDVKMKEKGDIPEGYSVSREKKERFSLILESASTNQTSMYLCASSTRTVTGELFFGEGSRLTVL.

Here the CDR3 reads CASSLAGGPSGELFF. The CDR3 DNA follows: TGTGCCAGCAGCTTAGCGGGAGGGCCCTCCGGGGAGCTGTTTTTT. The chain recombines TRBV5-4 with TRBJ2-2, with 10 positions matching TRBD2. J gave up 6 bases and V 2 bases, and 4 bases lay outside the gene matches. The CDR3 runs to 15 residues. CDR1 and CDR2 (germline): SGHNT, YYREEE (reference sequence).

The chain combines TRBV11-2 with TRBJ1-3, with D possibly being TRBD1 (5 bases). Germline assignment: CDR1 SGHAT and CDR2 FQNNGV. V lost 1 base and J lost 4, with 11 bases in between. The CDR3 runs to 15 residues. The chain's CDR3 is CASSLGTGAGNTIYF. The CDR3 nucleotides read TGTGCCAGCAGCTTAGGCACAGGTGCCGGAAACACCATATATTTT.

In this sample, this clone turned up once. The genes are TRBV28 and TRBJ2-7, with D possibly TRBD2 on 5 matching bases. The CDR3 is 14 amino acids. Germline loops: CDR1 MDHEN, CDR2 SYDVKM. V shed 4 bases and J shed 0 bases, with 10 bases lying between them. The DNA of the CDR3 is TGTGCCAGCAGTTGGACTGGGAGCTCCTACGAGCAGTACTTC. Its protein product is CASSWTGSSYEQYF.

The CDR3 is CASSFGPAGALNEQFF. CDR3 DNA sequence: TGTGCCAGCAGCTTTGGTCCAGCGGGGGCGTTAAATGAGCAGTTCTTC. The rearrangement uses TRBV7-2 and TRBJ2-1; TRBD2 aligns across 8 bases. In germline, CDR1 is SGHTA, CDR2 FQGNSA. The CDR3 spans 16 residues. With V trimmed by 3 bases and J by 7 bases, 11 bases remained unmatched.

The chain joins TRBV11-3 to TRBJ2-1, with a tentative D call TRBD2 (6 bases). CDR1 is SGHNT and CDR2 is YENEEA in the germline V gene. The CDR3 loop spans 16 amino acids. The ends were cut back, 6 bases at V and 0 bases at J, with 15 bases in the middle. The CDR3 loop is CASSVNHGSSYNEQFF. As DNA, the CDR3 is TGTGCCAGCAGTGTGAATCACGGGAGCTCCTACAATGAGCAGTTCTTC.

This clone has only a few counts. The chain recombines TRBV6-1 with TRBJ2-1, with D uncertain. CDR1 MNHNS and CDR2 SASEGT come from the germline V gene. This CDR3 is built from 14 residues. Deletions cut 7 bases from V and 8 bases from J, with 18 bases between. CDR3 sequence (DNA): TGTGCCAGCATTCCCCAACGTAGTGCCGATGAGCAGTTCTTC. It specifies CASIPQRSADEQFF.

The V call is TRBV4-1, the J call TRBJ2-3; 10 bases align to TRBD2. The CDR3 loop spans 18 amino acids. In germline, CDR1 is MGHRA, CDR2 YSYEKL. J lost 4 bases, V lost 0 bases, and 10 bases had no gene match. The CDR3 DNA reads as TGCGCCAGCAGCCAAGAAACCCAACTAGCGGGGCTGGCAGATACGCAGTATTTT. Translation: CASSQETQLAGLADTQYF.

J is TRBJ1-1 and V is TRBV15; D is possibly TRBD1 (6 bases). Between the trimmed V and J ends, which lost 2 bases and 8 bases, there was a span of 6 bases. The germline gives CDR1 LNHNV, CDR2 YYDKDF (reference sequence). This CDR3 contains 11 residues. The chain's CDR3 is CATSRQGEAFF. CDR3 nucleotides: TGTGCCACCAGCAGACAGGGGGAAGCTTTCTTT.

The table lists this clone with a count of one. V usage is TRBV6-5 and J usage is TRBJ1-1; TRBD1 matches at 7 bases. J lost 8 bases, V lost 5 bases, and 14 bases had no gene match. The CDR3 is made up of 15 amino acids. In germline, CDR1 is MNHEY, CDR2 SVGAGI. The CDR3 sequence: CASSHPGTASREAFF. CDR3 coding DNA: TGTGCCAGCAGTCACCCAGGGACAGCCTCTAGGGAAGCTTTCTTT.

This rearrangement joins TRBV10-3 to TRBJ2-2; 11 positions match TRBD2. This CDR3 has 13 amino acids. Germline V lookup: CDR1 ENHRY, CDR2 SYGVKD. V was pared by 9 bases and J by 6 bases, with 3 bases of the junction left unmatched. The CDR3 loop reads CAIRGLAAGELFF. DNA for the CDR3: TGTGCCATTAGGGGACTAGCGGCCGGGGAGCTGTTTTTT.

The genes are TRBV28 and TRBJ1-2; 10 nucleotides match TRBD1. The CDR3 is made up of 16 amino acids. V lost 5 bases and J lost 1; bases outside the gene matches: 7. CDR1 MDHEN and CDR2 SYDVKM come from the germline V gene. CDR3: CASSKGTGVYNYGYTF. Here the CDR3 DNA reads TGTGCCAGCAGTAAGGGGACAGGGGTCTATAACTATGGCTACACCTTC.

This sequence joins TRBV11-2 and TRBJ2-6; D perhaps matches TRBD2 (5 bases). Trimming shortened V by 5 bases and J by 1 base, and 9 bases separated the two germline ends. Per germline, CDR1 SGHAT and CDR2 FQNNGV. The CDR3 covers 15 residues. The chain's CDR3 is CASSQRDSGANVLTF. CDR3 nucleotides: TGTGCCAGCAGCCAGAGGGATTCTGGGGCCAACGTCCTGACTTTC.

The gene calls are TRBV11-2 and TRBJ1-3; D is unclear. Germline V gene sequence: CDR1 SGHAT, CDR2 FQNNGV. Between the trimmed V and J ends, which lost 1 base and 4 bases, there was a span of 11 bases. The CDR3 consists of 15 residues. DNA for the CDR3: TGTGCCAGCAGCTTAGGAGGGAAGCGAGGAAACACCATATATTTT. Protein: CASSLGGKRGNTIYF.

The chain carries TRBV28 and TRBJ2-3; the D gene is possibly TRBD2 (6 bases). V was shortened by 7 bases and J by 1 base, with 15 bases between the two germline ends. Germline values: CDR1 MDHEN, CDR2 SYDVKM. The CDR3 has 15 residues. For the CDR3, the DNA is TGTGCCAGCACCCCGGGGGACTCCGGCACAGATACGCAGTATTTT. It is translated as CASTPGDSGTDTQYF.

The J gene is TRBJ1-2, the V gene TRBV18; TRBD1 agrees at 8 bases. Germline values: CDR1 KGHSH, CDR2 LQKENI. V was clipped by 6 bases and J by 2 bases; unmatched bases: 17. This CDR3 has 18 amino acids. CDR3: CASSPQGGTGGENYGYTF. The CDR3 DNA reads TGTGCCAGCTCGCCCCAGGGGGGAACAGGGGGAGAAAACTATGGCTACACCTTC.

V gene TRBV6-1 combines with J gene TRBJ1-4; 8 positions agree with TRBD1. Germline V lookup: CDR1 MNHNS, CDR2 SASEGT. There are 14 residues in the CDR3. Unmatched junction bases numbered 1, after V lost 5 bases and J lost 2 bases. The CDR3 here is CASSRQGTNEKLFF. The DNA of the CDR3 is TGTGCCAGCAGTAGACAGGGGACTAATGAAAAACTGTTTTTT.

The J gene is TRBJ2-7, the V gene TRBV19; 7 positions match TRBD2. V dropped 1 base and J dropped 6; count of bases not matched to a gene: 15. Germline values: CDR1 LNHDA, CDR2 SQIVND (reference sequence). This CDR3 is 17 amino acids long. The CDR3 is CASSIGGAGASYSEQYF. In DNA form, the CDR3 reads TGTGCCAGTAGTATAGGAGGGGCGGGAGCGAGTTACTCCGAGCAGTACTTC.

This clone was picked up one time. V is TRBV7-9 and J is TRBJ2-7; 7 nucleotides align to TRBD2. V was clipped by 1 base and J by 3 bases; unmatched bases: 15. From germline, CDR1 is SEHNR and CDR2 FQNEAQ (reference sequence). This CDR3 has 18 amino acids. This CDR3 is CASSLGRAFSGGIYEQYF. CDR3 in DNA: TGTGCCAGCAGCTTAGGCAGGGCTTTTTCGGGAGGAATCTACGAGCAGTACTTC.

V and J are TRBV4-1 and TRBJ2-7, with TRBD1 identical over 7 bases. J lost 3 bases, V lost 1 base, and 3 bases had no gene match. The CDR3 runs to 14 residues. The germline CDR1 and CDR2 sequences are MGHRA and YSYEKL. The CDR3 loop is CASSQVGTVYEQYF. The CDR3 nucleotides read TGCGCCAGCAGCCAAGTAGGGACAGTCTACGAGCAGTACTTC.

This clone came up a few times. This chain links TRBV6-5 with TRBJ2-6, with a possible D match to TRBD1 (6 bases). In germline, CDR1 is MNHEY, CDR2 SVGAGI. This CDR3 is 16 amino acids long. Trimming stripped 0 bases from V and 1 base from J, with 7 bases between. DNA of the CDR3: TGTGCCAGCAGTTACTCGACAGGTTCTGGGGCCAACGTCCTGACTTTC. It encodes CASSYSTGSGANVLTF.

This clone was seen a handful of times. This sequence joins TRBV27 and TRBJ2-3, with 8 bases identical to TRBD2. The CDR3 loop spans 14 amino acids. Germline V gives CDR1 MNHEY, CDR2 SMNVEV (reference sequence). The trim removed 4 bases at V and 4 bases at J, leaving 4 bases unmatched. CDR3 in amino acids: CASSSGLAPDTQYF. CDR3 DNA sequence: TGTGCCAGCAGTTCTGGACTAGCTCCAGATACGCAGTATTTT.

The chain's CDR3 is CASSPAGTSATSQYF. Here the CDR3 DNA reads TGTGCCAGCAGTCCCGCCGGGACTAGCGCCACCTCACAGTACTTC. The chain combines TRBV28 with TRBJ2-5, with TRBD2 matching over 10 bases. The CDR3 is made up of 15 amino acids. Trimming at V came to 5 bases and at J to 11 bases, leaving 14 bases not matched to a gene. CDR1 is MDHEN, CDR2 SYDVKM, per germline.

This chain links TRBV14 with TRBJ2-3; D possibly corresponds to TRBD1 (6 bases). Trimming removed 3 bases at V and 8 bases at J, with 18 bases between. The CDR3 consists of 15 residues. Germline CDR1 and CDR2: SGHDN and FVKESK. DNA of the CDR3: TGTGCCAGCAGCCATGACAGGTTTGGGACGGGTACGCAGTATTTT. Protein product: CASSHDRFGTGTQYF.

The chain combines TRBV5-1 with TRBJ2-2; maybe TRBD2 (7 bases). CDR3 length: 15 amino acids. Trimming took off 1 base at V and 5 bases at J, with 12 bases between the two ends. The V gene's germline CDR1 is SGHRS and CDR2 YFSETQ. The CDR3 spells CASSLNGGPTGELFF. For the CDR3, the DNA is TGCGCCAGCAGCTTGAACGGGGGGCCTACCGGGGAGCTGTTTTTT.